This T cell receptor (beta chain) was obtained from a study of siplizumab effects on memory and regulatory T cells. Comment on this clone: No antigen is known for it. A read error may produce the germline difference seen at one junction end.

Findings and limits, study-wide: A significant reduction in alloreactive sequences traceable to unstimulated CD4+ memory cells was produced by siplizumab. Proliferating Tregs in siplizumab cultures were never verified as suppressive.

Repertoires were generated with immunoSEQ multiplex PCR, while TCRdb's copy carries only in-frame clones and drops some. The repertoire includes fewer than 100,000 clones, approximately 95% of them detected once, and around 0.31% sits in the top ten. The sequence was collected from a human donor in good health. Sequencing was carried out using non-Treg CD4+ T cells sorted from blood.

The CDR3 protein is CASSSLGHRTGGFSF. CDR3 DNA: TGTGCCAGCAGCTCCCTAGGCCACCGGACAGGGGGCTTTTCTTTT. The chain joins TRBV7-8 to TRBJ1-4; 11 positions agree with TRBD1. Per germline, CDR1 SGHVS and CDR2 FQNEAQ. The CDR3 totals 15 residues.